The T cell receptor (beta chain) described here comes from a study of blood T cell repertoires in COVID-19. The protocol was immunoSEQ multiplex PCR, while the TCRdb copy is restricted to in-frame clones and leaves out a portion. The sample has around 280,000 clones; about 88% are singletons. Input material: peripheral blood. The receptor was derived from a man between 65 and 80 years old with acute or convalescent COVID-19.

The CDR3 reads CASSPEARGEQYF. DNA for the CDR3: TGCGCCAGCAGCCCCGAGGCAAGGGGCGAGCAGTACTTC. The rearrangement links TRBV4-3 to TRBJ2-7; tentative D call: TRBD1 (5 bases). The CDR3 is 13 amino acids. The germline CDR1 and CDR2 sequences are LGHNA and YSLEER. Trimming removed 4 bases at V and 6 bases at J, with 13 bases between.